This T cell receptor beta chain was found in a study of OX40 agonist ivuxolimab in advanced cancers. As for the study in general: The study treated patients with ivuxolimab, an agonistic anti-OX40 (CD134) antibody. Prior checkpoint blockade (anti-PD-1, anti-PD-L1 or anti-CTLA-4) was permitted; 40% had it. Three patients, one with hepatocellular carcinoma and two with cutaneous melanoma, responded partially.

In regard to this clone: Its antigen is not known.

Clones were sequenced by immunoSEQ multiplex PCR, and TCRdb holds only the in-frame ones, with some missing. The sample yields some 140,000 clones, approximately 90% seen once. Study outcomes and limitations: Expanded clones were, on average, more numerous among CD8+ T cells than CD4+.

Trimming left V 1 base short and J 4 bases short, with 10 bases between. Germline assignment: CDR1 SGHAT and CDR2 FQNNGV. CDR3 length equals 14 residues. The receptor was derived from an adult with an advanced solid tumor such as melanoma, head and neck, liver or kidney cancer. The chain employs TRBV11-2 and TRBJ1-1, with D possibly TRBD1 on 6 matching bases. Sequenced here: CD4+ or CD8+ T cells sorted from blood, sampled in a trial of the OX40 agonist ivuxolimab. DNA of the CDR3: TGTGCCAGCAGCTTAGGGGGACAAAGCACTGAAGCTTTCTTT. The encoded protein is CASSLGGQSTEAFF.